The text below deals with one TCR beta chain. Its antigen is unknown. Base-call qualities are not available, and no considerably larger clone is one nucleotide away. These data belong to a study of cytomegalovirus exposure and HLA in healthy donors (TCRdb year 2017). Study-wide context: According to an earlier analysis of around 600 of the donors, 150 million to 200 million T cells yielded 117 million unique TCR beta sequences and 276 Gb of sequence data. Approximately 310 gigabases of sequencing data and tens of millions of unique TCR sequences were included in an early release covering roughly 600 HLA-typed donors. Of the 300 to 500 genotyped donors, roughly 80% were placed in the genetic ancestry cluster associated with self-reported Caucasian donors. The aim of the study was to test whether cataloging public T cell receptors could identify signatures of past pathogen exposure. The study used immunosequencing to profile the T cell repertoires of more than 650 subjects and linked those repertoires to cytomegalovirus serostatus. Besides the first cohort of approximately 710 subjects, a separate validation cohort made up of over a hundred different subjects was used. To predict cytomegalovirus infection status, the study brought together high-throughput TCR immunosequencing, statistical association of individual TCRs with disease status, and machine learning. A later analysis re-examined previously published TCR beta repertoires from hundreds of donors and added high-resolution HLA genotyping to investigate patterns of TCR occurrence. Rather than using new phenotypic data, the later analysis identified candidate immune exposures from TCR beta sequences and from how often those sequences occurred across donors. In an earlier analysis of 500 to 650 of the donors, high-throughput TCR beta sequencing was used to judge whether each TCR beta V gene segment behaved as functional or pseudogenic. Donor age, sex, ethnicity and CMV serostatus were compiled alongside the repertoire data. Genome-wide SNP genotypes for about 65% of the 666 donors were used in a later genetic analysis, which treated that subset as a discovery cohort. All discovery cohort repertoires had been generated on a single sequencing platform. Class I and class II HLA loci were covered by the typing at four-digit resolution. Typing coverage differed by locus: A, B, C, DRB1 and DQB1 were typed in about 629-640 donors, DQA1 in 500 to 550, DPA1 in roughly 590, and DPB1 in roughly 450. Four to six DR-DQ haplotypes were handled as single units for association and clustering, since linkage in the cohort was strong. On average, about 240,000 unique TCR beta nucleotide sequences were sequenced per donor among a few hundred genotyped donors of the cohort, with roughly 18% of those sequences being non-productive. The full study reports these points: A later analysis found that most CMV-associated TCR beta chains appeared HLA-restricted, with HLA associations seemingly driven largely by CMV exposure. When HLA alleles, especially DR and DQ, strongly co-occurred, TCR associations were difficult to assign to individual alleles. Only TCR beta chains were sequenced in this cohort, and the absence of alpha or paired-chain data limited detectable features. The 87-base-pair reads could not distinguish some IMGT-functional V segments, including TRBV6-2 and TRBV6-3, so those segments were excluded. The study listed approximately 160 TCR beta chains as associated with cytomegalovirus. Because HLA typing was unavailable for some donors at each locus, only the typed subset was used in association tests. A further reported finding was that TCR beta sequences accurately predicted the HLA-A and HLA-B alleles for most subjects in the first cohort. A later genetic analysis reported fewer N-insertions in productive TCRs among donors in an Asian-associated ancestry cluster than the roughly 650-donor mean. Because counts were too low, approximately 18 rarely observed V segments, including chromosome 9 orphons, were excluded from the earlier analysis of 500 to 700 of the donors. For the cohort, immune exposure information was limited to CMV serostatus. A group of highly shared sequence variants was considered likely to be a technical artifact of the sequencing pipeline. Presence/absence analyses assumed roughly uniform sequencing depth across donors, an assumption that may not hold. The authors suggested that the approach could potentially be generalized to other disease states and immunological phenotypes. According to a later analysis, parvovirus B19, influenza, CMV and Epstein-Barr virus appeared linked to several top co-occurrence clusters. Cytomegalovirus status was reported to be diagnosed by the classifier with high specificity and sensitivity in both the original and validation cohorts. At a false discovery rate of 0.05, a later analysis linked fewer than 20,000 TCR beta sequences to specific HLA alleles. Linkage disequilibrium might explain the correlated functional status among segregating V segments, but an unknown experimental factor could not be ruled out. A later analysis found that TCR association rates varied across HLA loci, with DRB1 alleles showing the most associated TCRs and HLA-C alleles the fewest. In an earlier analysis of several hundred of the donors, most TCR beta V segments were observed in productive rearrangements about 87% or about 30% of the time, broadly matching IMGT annotations. An association between a missense DCLRE1C variant and V-gene and J-gene trimming of TCR beta chains was found in a later genetic analysis and replicated in an independent cohort. While some public TCRs were present in many individuals, most TCR sequences turned up only very rarely across donors. A later analysis found that HLA-associated TCR beta chains were more clonally expanded and had lower generation probabilities than equally common non-associated chains. A few of the identified cytomegalovirus-associated TCR beta chains were confirmed in vitro to be specific for cytomegalovirus antigens.

A distance of 9 bases separates the germline ends of V and J, which lose 0 bases and 4 bases respectively. CDR1 and CDR2 were assigned from the germline V gene as KGHSH and LQKENI. The CDR3 spans 15 residues, from the cysteine through the phenylalanine. The DNA shown is the 45-base CDR3, in frame from base 1. Library creation used the immunoSEQ multiplex PCR assay. For the multiplex PCR, a mixture combining 60 forward primers for TCR Vbeta segments and 13 reverse primers for TCR Jbeta segments was used. The CDR3 region of rearranged TCR beta genes was amplified from genomic DNA by a multiplex PCR assay. Amplified TCR beta libraries were sequenced as 87-base-pair reads on the Illumina HiSeq System. Processing in the source paper ran as follows. Across the 500 to 850 repertoires, a later analysis counted 80 million or so unique TCR beta chains, 8.5 million to 12 million of which were shared by at least two donors. Raw reads were error-corrected and collapsed into unique sequences by a nearest-neighbor algorithm in which closely related sequences were merged to remove PCR and sequencing errors. To assign V, D and J gene segments, CDR3 sequences were aligned to IMGT reference sequences. For a sequence to be retained, a match of at least six nucleotides was required to both a V gene segment and a J gene segment. A rearrangement was called productive if the CDR3 had no stop codons and remained in frame with V and J, and every other rearrangement was called non-productive. Following IMGT convention, CDR3 was defined as the stretch from the second conserved V-encoded cysteine to the conserved J-encoded phenylalanine. Sequences without an unambiguous match to a single V gene segment were excluded from the earlier analysis of about 600 of the donors. In an earlier analysis of a few hundred of the donors, a V segment was called functional when productive rearrangements were above 56.7%, and segregating when the standard deviation between donors exceeded 5%. A statistical classification framework was built to diagnose cytomegalovirus status from the catalog of TCR beta chain sequences. In a later analysis, TCR nucleotide sequences were compared against IMGT/GENE-DB human TR gene sequences so that V and J genes could be assigned. A later analysis assigned CDR3 sequences and most-parsimonious VDJ recombination scenarios with the TCRdist pipeline. A later analysis defined each TCR beta chain by its CDR3 amino acid sequence plus V-gene family, and excluded reads lacking a unique V-gene family. As a way to deal with suspected cross-contamination and a sequencing artifact, a later analysis dropped 500 to 700 nucleotide sequences that were highly shared and had low generation probability. In a later analysis, a clonal expansion index was calculated for each public chain from normalized within-repertoire ranks of inferred template counts. Generation probabilities in a later analysis came from a VDJ recombination model fitted to out-of-frame rearrangements, and those results were checked against IGoR. Hypergeometric tests were used in a later analysis to score TCR-TCR, TCR-HLA and TCR-CMV co-occurrence, with a repertoire-size bias correction applied to the TCR pairs. A later analysis estimated false discovery rates by permuting HLA or CMV assignments 20 times. In a later analysis, co-occurring TCRs were grouped using DBSCAN, and TCRdist sequence similarity was added for clustering within HLA-allele-positive subsets. Repertoires with fewer than 30,000 or more than 120,000 public chains, plus five repertoires with anomalous nucleotide sharing, were excluded from co-occurrence clustering. TCRdb limited this immuneACCESS table to in-frame rearrangements with V and J called. A share of clones is missing; checked studies link under half to unresolved V genes, and the rest is unexplained. The V and J calls and clone size come from that table; D and trimming were worked out from the DNA. This sample is represented by some 150,000 clones; over 75% of them were singletons. The ten largest clones add up to around 2.5% of the sample.

The cohort consisted of 600 or so healthy bone marrow donors. All cohort members were sampled while nominally healthy, although unrecorded immune exposures were likely present. The donor was CMV seronegative and belonged to the group of 352 seronegative cohort members. Each donor provided a peripheral blood sample, and peripheral blood mononuclear cells were used for TCR beta sequencing. The Qiagen DNeasy Blood Extraction Kit was used to extract genomic DNA from the blood cell samples. The sequence links TRBV18 to TRBJ1-4, with TRBD1 as a weak D call on 5 bases. Material: PBMCs. This clonotype originated in a man between 50 and 59 years old in good health and CMV-seronegative. In nucleotide form, the sequence is TGTGCCAGCTCACCACCGTCCAGGGTTAATGAAAAACTGTTTTTT. Its amino acids are CASSPPSRVNEKLFF.